Listed below are T cell receptor beta chains from one sample, sequenced in a study of immune characteristics of hereditary and idiopathic chronic pancreatitis. Sequencing used immunoSEQ multiplex PCR; TCRdb keeps in-frame clones, though not all of them. The table lists about 14,000 clones, over 70% of them singletons. The sequencing sample was made of pancreas tissue with hereditary chronic pancreatitis. These receptors were collected from a human donor with chronic pancreatitis. Each CDR3 is given with its conserved first and last residue. Fields, in order: clone size, J gene, V gene, CDR3 protein. Part of the rows lack a size; the others show once, few, many or a class for expanded clones.

size: .
J: TRBJ2-7
V: TRBV5-5
CDR3: CASSPPGTGAIEQYF

size: few
J: TRBJ1-1
V: TRBV7-8
CDR3: CASSPRGGGMGTEAFF

size: .
J: TRBJ2-2
V: TRBV6-4
CDR3: CASSAEQGASGELFF

size: few
J: TRBJ2-2
V: TRBV6-6
CDR3: CASTQNPGELFF

size: .
J: TRBJ2-7
V: TRBV19
CDR3: CASSIGGIGVYEQYF

size: .
J: TRBJ1-6
V: TRBV4-1
CDR3: CASSQDRGTNNNSPLHF

size: .
J: TRBJ2-3
V: TRBV2
CDR3: CASSEFQGASTDTQYF

size: .
J: TRBJ1-2
V: TRBV6-6
CDR3: CASMSLLRGSYGYTF

size: .
J: TRBJ2-5
V: TRBV20-1
CDR3: CSASNWRDKETQYF

size: .
J: TRBJ1-2
V: TRBV10-3
CDR3: CAITPDRGPYTF

size: few
J: TRBJ1-3
V: TRBV7-3
CDR3: CASSPQPYPGNTIYF

size: .
J: TRBJ1-1
V: TRBV5-1
CDR3: CASSLDGGSTEAFF

size: once
J: TRBJ2-1
V: TRBV14
CDR3: CASSQFNEQFF

size: few
J: TRBJ2-3
V: TRBV19
CDR3: CASSQDRVGTDTQYF

size: .
J: TRBJ1-4
V: TRBV5-1
CDR3: CASSLSGASNEKLFF

size: .
J: TRBJ2-5
V: TRBV19
CDR3: CASSIRRAETQYF

size: .
J: TRBJ1-2
V: TRBV2
CDR3: CASSEVTVDYGYTF

size: few
J: TRBJ2-1
V: TRBV2
CDR3: CASTYYNEQFF

size: .
J: TRBJ2-5
V: TRBV29-1
CDR3: CSVGERGAAQYF

size: few
J: TRBJ1-3
V: TRBV12-3/TRBV12-4
CDR3: CASSFSSGNTIYF

size: once
J: TRBJ2-5
V: TRBV7-2
CDR3: CASSLASGSYRGETQYF

size: once
J: TRBJ2-3
V: TRBV28
CDR3: CATGLASSFGTDTQYF

size: .
J: TRBJ2-7
V: TRBV30
CDR3: CAWSEQGGRHEQYF